The 7 T cell receptor beta chains reported below all come from one sample, sequenced in a study of cytomegalovirus exposure and HLA in healthy donors. The study ran its PCR with 60 Vbeta and 13 Jbeta primers. The method was immunoSEQ multiplex PCR; TCRdb's version includes in-frame clones alone and lacks a portion of them. The sample includes about 120,000 clones, more than 65% of them seen just once. The sequenced sample was PBMCs. The origin of the receptors is a man between 18 and 29 years old in good health and CMV-seropositive.

This clone was observed once. This rearrangement joins TRBV6-5 to TRBJ2-1, with TRBD2 matching 10 bases. With 4 bases clipped from V and 6 bases from J, the junction kept 6 bases outside the gene matches. The CDR3 totals 15 residues. The germline V gene has CDR1 MNHEY and CDR2 SVGAGI. CDR3 nucleotides: TGTGCCAGCAGTTCATCTAGCGGGAGCGCCAATGAGCAGTTCTTC. Protein: CASSSSSGSANEQFF.

In this sample, this clone turned up a few times. The V and J genes are TRBV7-3 and TRBJ2-7; the match to TRBD2 covers 12 bases. CDR3 size: 15 residues. Trimming took 6 bases from V and 7 from J; bases not matched to a gene: 10. CDR1 and CDR2 (germline): SGHTA, FQGTGA. This chain's CDR3 is CASSLAGGPSGEQYF. The CDR3 DNA reads as TGTGCCAGCAGTCTAGCGGGAGGGCCCTCGGGTGAGCAGTACTTC.

The CDR3 sequence is CSVTEGTEAFF. In nucleotides, the CDR3 is TGCAGTGTTACCGAGGGAACTGAAGCTTTCTTT. The chain recombines TRBV20-1 with TRBJ1-1; D gene unclear. The CDR3 consists of 11 residues. Deletions cut 7 bases from V and 5 bases from J, with 11 bases between. Germline CDR1 DFQATT, CDR2 SNEGSKA (reference sequence).

This sequence joins TRBV5-8 and TRBJ1-1; 7 positions agree with TRBD1. J lost 1 base, V lost 4 bases, and 10 bases had no gene match. Looked up from germline, CDR1 is SGHTS and CDR2 is YDEGEE. This CDR3 has 16 residues. The CDR3 DNA reads TGTGCCAGCAGCGCCGTTGAGTGGACAGGGAACACTGAAGCTTTCTTT. This codes for CASSAVEWTGNTEAFF.

J is TRBJ2-7 and V is TRBV7-2, with 12 bases identical to TRBD2. The CDR3 is 16 amino acids. The junction had 9 bases not matched to a gene; V was cut back by 4 bases and J by 5 bases. CDR1 is SGHTA and CDR2 is FQGNSA in the germline V gene. CDR3 DNA sequence: TGTGCCAGCAGCTCCATTCGACTAGCGGGGGTTGACGAGCAGTACTTC. Amino acid sequence: CASSSIRLAGVDEQYF.

A few counts support this clone. One end of the junction varies from germline; a read error may be responsible. This rearrangement joins TRBV7-7 to TRBJ2-1, with 8 positions matching TRBD2. The CDR3 spans 17 residues. Germline CDR1 is SSHAT and CDR2 is FNYEAQ (reference sequence). CDR3 in DNA: TGTGCTAGCAGCTTAGGGGTCGGGGGGGTCTCCTACAATGAGCAGTTCTTC. Residues: CASSLGVGGVSYNEQFF.

The chain carries TRBV5-1 and TRBJ2-7; tentative D call: TRBD1 (5 bases). Germline-derived CDR1 and CDR2 are SGHRS and YFSETQ. V lost 3 bases and J lost 0, with 13 bases in between. This CDR3 has 15 amino acids. The CDR3 sequence: CASSYTGLSSYEQYF. The CDR3 bases are TGCGCCAGCAGCTATACAGGTCTCAGCTCCTACGAGCAGTACTTC.